A selection of T cell receptor beta chains follows, all from one sample in a study of blood T cell repertoires in COVID-19. TCRdb's copy holds only in-frame clones and misses some; the assay was immunoSEQ multiplex PCR. The table has over 130,000 clones, roughly 73% seen once. Specimen: peripheral blood. These TCRs come from a woman in her forties or fifties with active or convalescent COVID-19. Both conserved end residues are part of each CDR3. The size of a clone is reported for some rows only, either as once, few or many, or as a class for expanded clones.

>.|TRBV27|TRBJ2-7
CASQQRLAGEQYF
>.|TRBV9|TRBJ2-7
CASSFRTGSEQYF
>.|TRBV7-9|TRBJ1-6
CASSPGQSRNSPLHF
>.|TRBV7-3|TRBJ1-5
CADPSRISNQPQHF
>.|TRBV30|TRBJ2-2
CAWRWRANTGELFF
>.|TRBV9|TRBJ2-3
CASSVGASASTDTQYF
>once|TRBV3-1/TRBV3-2|TRBJ1-4
CASSPGWTNEKLFF
>.|TRBV9|TRBJ2-4
CASSVAGQGAKNIQYF
>.|TRBV6-1|TRBJ1-6
CASSEQPEGDSPLHF
>.|TRBV9|TRBJ2-3
CASSVVRGTDTQYF
>few|TRBV4-3|TRBJ1-6
CASSQEGGNSPLHF
>.|TRBV2|TRBJ1-1
CASSVGRADTEAFF
>.|TRBV10-3|TRBJ2-5
CAISLGSVTLQETQYF
>.|TRBV11-2|TRBJ2-7
CASSPHGYEQYF
>.|TRBV4-1|TRBJ1-6
CAPPRLSPLHF
>.|TRBV6-2/TRBV6-3|TRBJ2-7
CASSSAGTGLYEQYF
>.|TRBV20-1|TRBJ2-6
CSASAGGANVLTF
>.|TRBV7-9|TRBJ1-5
CASSLWDRGSNQPQHF
>.|TRBV18|TRBJ1-3
CASSLQGAISGNTIYF
>.|TRBV9|TRBJ2-7
CASSVGLAGDSYEQYF
>few|TRBV15|TRBJ1-1
CATSRAGPLGGTEAFF
>many|TRBV2|TRBJ2-7
CASSLAVLARYEQYF
>.|TRBV28|TRBJ2-7
CASRVGGAGEQYF
>.|TRBV29-1|TRBJ2-2
CSVQTGVNTGELFF
>.|TRBV7-9|TRBJ2-1
CASSPLLAGFYNEQFF
>few|TRBV7-6|TRBJ2-3
CASSRQGGRALRQYF
>.|TRBV6-5|TRBJ1-1
CASSYARDTEAFF
>.|TRBV20-1|TRBJ1-2
CSAGTVYGYTF
>.|TRBV15|TRBJ2-1
CATSRATGGWSYNEQFF
>.|TRBV6-5|TRBJ1-1
CASKFRGPNTEAFF
>once|TRBV7-8|TRBJ2-1
CASSLKGTGGNEQFF
>.|TRBV19|TRBJ2-1
CASTSLAGYYNEQFF
>few|TRBV6-6|TRBJ1-3
CASSGQINTIYF
>.|TRBV19|TRBJ2-1
CASSIGGTPTYNEQFF
>.|TRBV19|TRBJ1-2
CASSIAEWGGNYGYTF
>.|TRBV15|TRBJ2-2
CATSRGLLGTGRNTGELFF
>.|TRBV4-1|TRBJ1-1
CASSQSGETNTEAFF
>.|TRBV5-1|TRBJ2-1
CASSNNPGSNNEQFF
>.|TRBV3-1/TRBV3-2|TRBJ2-7
CASSSAYEQYF
>.|TRBV5-1|TRBJ2-7
CASSVGQALYEQYF
>few|TRBV19|TRBJ2-6
CASSDYLTGYSGANVLTF
>.|TRBV29-1|TRBJ2-7
CSVQVGSYEQYF
>.|TRBV9|TRBJ2-2
CASSVRTGTSGELFF
>.|TRBV5-6|TRBJ2-7
CASSRDRSYEQYF
>few|TRBV16|TRBJ1-2
CASSQPTGVYGYTF
>few|TRBV20-1|TRBJ2-7
CSASGLAGPSYEQYF
>once|TRBV7-9|TRBJ2-2
CASSPFGSGVTGELFF
>.|TRBV6-6|TRBJ2-1
CASSYGQAYNEQFF